The text below deals with one T cell receptor gamma chain. By how much of the sample it makes up, this clone is large (0.1 to 1%). The target of this receptor is not known. Base qualities were left out, and no much larger clone turns up one base away. The sample comes from a study of gammadelta T cells in human blood (dated by TCRdb to between 2020 and 2021). Study-level results and caveats: According to the study, polyclonal expansion of innate gamma-delta T cells immediately after birth appeared to be driven by microbial exposure.

Library generation was performed with RT-PCR. Sequencing took place on an Illumina MiSeq. After TCRdb called clones again from the public reads with CATT, rows with identical DNA were merged. For this sample there are some 490 gamma-chain clones; under 3.5% appear just once. The ten top clones hold roughly 29% of the sample. From V the trimming removes 1 base and from J it removes 0 bases, while the gene matches leave 3 bases of the junction unaccounted for. The CDR3 runs 14 amino acids, cysteine and phenylalanine included. Just CDR3 DNA is preserved here, 42 bases in frame from base 1. According to the germline V gene, CDR1 reads EGSNGY and CDR2 reads YDSYNSKV.

The chain employs TRGV2 and TRGJ1 or TRGJ2. The sequence was obtained from a human fetus. The sample taken for sequencing was non-Vgamma9Vdelta2 gamma-delta T cells from fetal blood. The CDR3 region reads CATWDGSNYYKKLF. The nucleotide sequence reads TGTGCCACCTGGGACGGTTCGAATTATTATAAGAAACTCTTT.